This T cell receptor beta chain was observed in a study of metastatic and nonmetastatic thyroid tumors. At the level of the study: The comparison covered peripheral blood and tumor or nodule tissue in malignant and benign thyroid patients. Study-level points and caveats: The study reportedly found significantly higher TCR beta diversity in malignant thyroid tumors than benign nodules, in blood and tumor.

With regard to this clone: The antigen is undetermined.

Per the authors' pipeline: Across clinicopathological groups, CDR3 differences served as the basis for building a distant-metastasis classifier for papillary thyroid cancer. TCRdb re-clonotyped the PCR reads through MiXCR. TCRdb assigned the V and J calls; the authors' analysis was not used. The data show roughly 20,000 clones, with around 17% seen just once and less than 20% held by the top ten. Thyroid surgery was preceded by no treatment in any patient. The sequenced material came from blood. This receptor was taken from a male donor with papillary thyroid cancer or a benign thyroid nodule (not recorded which). Some clones in this sample may be carry-over from other donors' samples.

The CDR3 here is CVRSNHTDTQYF. The CDR3 DNA is TGTGTCAGGAGTAACCACACAGATACGCAGTATTTT. The chain has TRBV27 and TRBJ2-3; the D is unclear. There are 12 residues in the CDR3. Germline-derived CDR1 and CDR2 are MNHEY and SMNVEV (reference sequence).